This T cell receptor (beta chain) was retrieved from a study of cytomegalovirus exposure and HLA in healthy donors. General study points: In vitro, three CMV-associated chains proved specific for CMV antigens. The investigators catalogued 160 or so TCR beta chains as cytomegalovirus-associated.

The donors formed part of the roughly 120-subject validation cohort, distinct from the roughly 700-subject first cohort. Of note for this clone: Its specificity is not known.

The germline gives CDR1 SGHTA, CDR2 FQGNSA. Trimming removed 6 bases from V and 4 bases from J, with 9 bases in between. This CDR3 has 13 amino acids. Libraries were prepared by immunoSEQ multiplex PCR; TCRdb keeps only in-frame clonotypes and omits some of them. Of under 200,000 clones in the sample, 86% were seen once. This sequence joins TRBV7-2 and TRBJ2-2; D is undetermined. The sequenced material came from PBMCs. The clonotype was recovered from a woman aged 18-29 years in good health and CMV-seronegative. The CDR3 sequence: CASSPDTTGELFF. The CDR3 nucleotides read TGTGCCAGCAGTCCCGACACCACCGGGGAGCTGTTTTTT.